A single sample gave rise to the 15 T cell receptor beta chains below, sequenced in a study of shared clonotypes between healthy human individuals. Sequenced by immunoSEQ multiplex PCR; TCRdb stores in-frame clones only, minus some. Here the sample spans hundreds of thousands of clones, approximately 74% being singletons. The sample comprised memory CD4+ T cells sorted from blood. The subset is: CD45RA-negative fraction. The source of these receptors is a woman aged 25 to 39 in good health.

The chain uses TRBV25-1 and TRBJ2-1, with D possibly being TRBD1 or TRBD2 (5 bases each). The germline V gene encodes CDR1 MGHDK and CDR2 SYGVNS. The ends were cut back, 1 base at V and 5 bases at J, with 9 bases in the middle. This CDR3 spans 14 amino acids. CDR3 coding DNA: TGTGCCAGCAGTGAATTTGGGACGAACAATGAGCAGTTCTTC. Encoded protein: CASSEFGTNNEQFF. Full variable domain (missing parts from reference TRBV25-1 and TRBJ2-1): EADIYQTPRYLVIGTGKKITLECSQTMGHDKMYWYQQDPGMELHLIHYSYGVNSTEKGDLSSESTVSRIRTEHFPLTLESARPSHTSQYLCASSEFGTNNEQFFGPGTRLTVL.

CDR3 sequence reads: CASSRDGRDTEAFF. The CDR3, as DNA: TGTGCCAGCAGCAGGGACGGCCGGGACACTGAAGCTTTCTTT. The gene calls are TRBV6-4 and TRBJ1-1; weak D call: TRBD1 (5 bases). The ends were cut back, 6 bases at V and 3 bases at J, with 14 bases in the middle. This CDR3 has 14 residues. In germline, CDR1 is MRHNA, CDR2 SNTAGT.

The CDR3 region is CASSPSGSNSPLHF. The CDR3 region has the DNA TGTGCCAGCTCACCCTCCGGGAGTAATTCACCCCTCCACTTT. The chain combines TRBV18 with TRBJ1-6; D gene unclear. Trimming cost V 3 bases and J 6 bases, with 9 bases left between them. The CDR3 runs 14 residues. Germline-derived CDR1 and CDR2 are KGHSH and LQKENI.

The chain is built from TRBV10-2 and TRBJ2-1; 7 positions match TRBD2. With V trimmed by 2 bases and J by 2 bases, 0 bases remained unmatched. The CDR3 extends over 14 amino acids. Per germline, CDR1 WSHSY and CDR2 SAAADI. The CDR3 loop is CASSESGTYNEQFF. The CDR3, as DNA: TGCGCCAGCAGTGAGAGCGGGACCTACAATGAGCAGTTCTTC.

There are a few counts of this clone. The V and J genes are TRBV5-1 and TRBJ2-1; D not certain. CDR1 and CDR2 (germline): SGHRS, YFSETQ. The CDR3 covers 11 residues. V dropped 0 bases and J dropped 5 bases, with 0 bases sitting between them. CDR3 sequence (DNA): TGCGCCAGCAGCTTGGACAATGAGCAGTTCTTC. Translation gives CASSLDNEQFF.

This clone was recorded a few times. It may be a read error: a sequence one base away is much more abundant. At the DNA level, this CDR3 is encoded by other sequences in the same sample as well. The gene calls are TRBV28 and TRBJ2-7, with TRBD1 matching 9 bases. CDR1 and CDR2 (germline): MDHEN, SYDVKM. This CDR3 spans 15 amino acids. With 2 bases clipped from V and 4 bases from J, the junction kept 6 bases outside the gene matches. Here the CDR3 DNA reads TGTGCCAGCAGTTTAGGGACAGGGTTGGGGTACGAGCAGTACTTC. It codes for CASSLGTGLGYEQYF. The full variable domain, its missing parts supplied by reference TRBV28 and TRBJ2-7, is DVKVTQSSRYLVKRTGEKVFLECVQDMDHENMFWYRQDPGLGLRLIYFSYDVKMKEKGDIPEGYSVSREKKERFSLILESASTNQTSMYLCASSLGTGLGYEQYFGPGTRLTVT.

This clone has only a few counts. The chain is built from TRBV9 and TRBJ1-3; D unresolved. The CDR3 covers 14 residues. Germline V gene lookup returns CDR1 SGDLS and CDR2 YYNGEE. Trimming stripped 5 bases from V and 0 bases from J, with 9 bases between. The CDR3 sequence: CASSPMNSGNTIYF. CDR3 in DNA: TGTGCCAGCAGTCCTATGAACTCTGGAAACACCATATATTTT.

Details on this clone: This clone may be a read error of a much larger clone one base away. Additional DNA sequences in this sample encode the identical CDR3. The chain recombines TRBV18 with TRBJ1-1; no clear D gene. The length of the CDR3 is 12 residues. Germline assignment: CDR1 KGHSH and CDR2 LQKENI. V lost 3 bases, J lost 3 bases, and 5 bases lay in between. The CDR3 DNA reads TGTGCCAGCTCACCCCGGGACACTGAAGCTTTCTTT. It codes for CASSPRDTEAFF. Full variable domain (outside the CDR3, taken from reference TRBV18 and TRBJ1-1): NAGVMQNPRHLVRRRGQEARLRCSPMKGHSHVYWYRQLPEEGLKFMVYLQKENIIDESGMPKERFSAEFPKEGPSILRIQQVVRGDSAAYFCASSPRDTEAFFGQGTRLTVV.

J is TRBJ2-7 and V is TRBV7-3, with TRBD2 matching 14 bases. After removal of 5 bases from V and 6 bases from J, the junction contained 6 bases not matched to a gene. The germline V gene has CDR1 SGHTA and CDR2 FQGTGA. This CDR3 has 15 amino acids. The DNA of the CDR3 is TGTGCCAGCAGCCAAGGCGGACTAGCGGGAGGCGAGCAGTACTTC. Protein sequence: CASSQGGLAGGEQYF.

The chain is built from TRBV2 and TRBJ2-3; 9 bases are shared with TRBD2. The CDR3 consists of 16 residues. The germline gives CDR1 SNHLY, CDR2 FYNNEI. V shed 3 bases, J shed 6 bases, and the junction held 10 bases outside the gene matches. The CDR3 spells CASSESSGSSIDTQYF. The DNA of the CDR3 is TGTGCCAGCAGTGAGAGTAGCGGGAGTTCGATTGATACGCAGTATTTT.

This chain joins TRBV5-1 and TRBJ2-1; 9 bases align to TRBD2. Germline V gene lookup returns CDR1 SGHRS and CDR2 YFSETQ. Trimming cost V 3 bases and J 11 bases; bases outside gene matches: 12. There are 15 residues in the CDR3. The CDR3 protein is CASSSTRTSERKQFF. The DNA for the CDR3 is TGCGCCAGCAGCTCTACTCGGACTAGCGAGCGGAAGCAGTTCTTC.

The chain has TRBV28 and TRBJ1-2; D call uncertain. The CDR3 contains 13 residues. Per the germline V gene, CDR1 is MDHEN and CDR2 is SYDVKM. V lost 10 bases, J lost 6 bases, and 18 bases lay in between. CDR3 in amino acids: CATTLEGLHGYTF. The CDR3 region has the DNA TGTGCCACGACCTTGGAGGGATTGCATGGCTACACCTTC.

The chain carries TRBV7-4 and TRBJ1-5; 7 bases agree with TRBD1. This CDR3 is 16 amino acids long. Germline CDR1 reads SGHVT; CDR2 reads SQSDAQ. V shed 2 bases and J 2 bases; nucleotides not matched to a gene: 6. For the CDR3, the DNA is TGTGCCAGCAGCTTAAAAGGGGGCTTATGCAATCAGCCCCAGCATTTT. The encoded protein is CASSLKGGLCNQPQHF.

This chain connects TRBV5-1 to TRBJ1-1; D gene uncertain. Trimming removed 0 bases at V and 0 bases at J, with 12 bases between. The CDR3 totals 16 residues. Germline V gene sequence: CDR1 SGHRS, CDR2 YFSETQ. The CDR3 DNA reads as TGCGCCAGCAGCTTGGGAGATTTGGGGTTGAACACTGAAGCTTTCTTT. Residues: CASSLGDLGLNTEAFF.

The genes are TRBV19 and TRBJ1-5; perhaps TRBD1 as D (5 bases). Trimming removed 8 bases from V and 1 base from J, with 12 bases in between. This CDR3 comprises 14 residues. CDR1 and CDR2 from the germline V gene are LNHDA and SQIVND (reference sequence). CDR3 region: CASSGRASNQPQHF. The DNA of the CDR3 is TGTGCCAGTTCAGGCAGGGCAAGCAATCAGCCCCAGCATTTT.